The 22 T cell receptor beta chains presented below share a single source sample, sequenced in a study of cytomegalovirus exposure and HLA in healthy donors. 60 Vbeta and 13 Jbeta primers were used in PCR. TCRdb's table, derived via immunoSEQ multiplex PCR, lists solely in-frame clones and lacks some. The sample lists about 83,000 clones, just over 70% occurring once. The sequencing input was PBMCs. These receptors all stem from a man aged 60 to 69 in good health and CMV-seronegative.

The chain employs TRBV5-1 and TRBJ1-1; D is uncertain. CDR3 length: 13 amino acids. Germline CDR1 and CDR2: SGHRS and YFSETQ. Deletions cut 2 bases from V and 0 bases from J, with 5 bases between. This CDR3 is CASSFQVNTEAFF. The CDR3 DNA sequence: TGCGCCAGCAGCTTTCAGGTGAACACTGAAGCTTTCTTT.

The chain is built from TRBV4-1 and TRBJ2-1, with 9 bases that match TRBD2. Germline loops: CDR1 MGHRA, CDR2 YSYEKL. CDR3 length: 17 amino acids. V shed 3 bases, J shed 0 bases, and the junction held 6 bases outside the gene matches. CDR3 sequence (DNA): TGCGCCAGCAGCCAGCGAGCGGGGGGTCCCTCCTACAATGAGCAGTTCTTC. This encodes CASSQRAGGPSYNEQFF.

This clone has just a few counts. The rearrangement joins TRBV6-1 to TRBJ2-5; 8 bases fit TRBD1. The CDR3 spans 14 residues. Germline CDR1 MNHNS, CDR2 SASEGT. The trim removed 5 bases at V and 5 bases at J, leaving 7 bases unmatched. The CDR3 DNA follows: TGTGCCAGCAGTTTCGACAGGGGTGGTGAGACCCAGTACTTC. Translated: CASSFDRGGETQYF.

The V gene is TRBV7-9, the J gene TRBJ2-5, with D unresolved. In germline, CDR1 is SEHNR, CDR2 FQNEAQ (reference sequence). The CDR3 extends over 13 amino acids. V lost 4 bases and J lost 5, with 11 bases in between. The CDR3 is CASSYEYWETQYF. CDR3 DNA: TGTGCCAGCAGCTATGAATACTGGGAGACCCAGTACTTC.

This chain links TRBV28 with TRBJ2-7; D remains ambiguous. The CDR3 sequence is 16 residues long. Germline assignment: CDR1 MDHEN and CDR2 SYDVKM. Trimming stripped 6 bases from V and 0 bases from J, with 18 bases between. Here the CDR3 DNA reads TGTGCCAGCAGCGGCGCCCAGGCGATGAGCTCCTACGAGCAGTACTTC. It is translated as CASSGAQAMSSYEQYF.

This clone was seen more than once but under ten times. The V and J genes are TRBV28 and TRBJ2-7, with 7 bases matching TRBD1. The CDR3 sequence is 14 residues long. After removal of 5 bases from V and 3 bases from J, the junction contained 7 bases not matched to a gene. Looked up from germline, CDR1 is MDHEN and CDR2 is SYDVKM. The CDR3, as DNA: TGTGCCAGCAGTCGCGACTGGACAGGCTACGAGCAGTACTTC. Its protein is CASSRDWTGYEQYF.

This chain uses TRBV5-1 with TRBJ1-5; 9 nucleotides agree with TRBD1. CDR3 length: 13 amino acids. The germline gives CDR1 SGHRS, CDR2 YFSETQ. With 4 bases clipped from V and 9 bases from J, the junction kept 5 bases outside the gene matches. The CDR3 region is CASSPDRGWPQHF. The DNA for the CDR3 is TGCGCCAGCAGCCCGGACAGGGGCTGGCCCCAGCATTTT.

The chain is built from TRBV18 and TRBJ2-7, with D perhaps matching TRBD2 (5 bases). Germline V lookup: CDR1 KGHSH, CDR2 LQKENI. V was pared by 2 bases and J by 5 bases, with 13 bases between. The CDR3 is made up of 14 amino acids. The CDR3 is CASSPRAANDEQYF. The CDR3 DNA is TGTGCCAGCTCACCAAGAGCGGCTAACGACGAGCAGTACTTC.

The V gene is TRBV25-1, the J gene TRBJ1-2; 9 bases map to TRBD1. This CDR3 spans 16 amino acids. V was pared by 1 base and J by 4 bases, with 7 bases of the junction left unmatched. Germline V gives CDR1 MGHDK, CDR2 SYGVNS. The CDR3 coding sequence is TGTGCCAGCAGTGAATTCGGGACAGGGTTCCGCTATGGCTACACCTTC. Its protein is CASSEFGTGFRYGYTF.

J is TRBJ1-5 and V is TRBV5-6; 7 positions match TRBD1. Germline V gene sequence: CDR1 SGHDT, CDR2 YYEEEE. Trimming took 4 bases from V and 11 from J; bases not matched to a gene: 12. The CDR3 has 14 residues. The CDR3 coding sequence is TGTGCCAGCAGCCAGACAGGGAATCCCTCTACCCAGCATTTT. Encoded protein: CASSQTGNPSTQHF.

On this clone itself: Additional DNA sequences in this sample encode the identical CDR3. The rearrangement uses TRBV5-1 and TRBJ2-5, with a tentative D call TRBD1 (7 bases). This CDR3 comprises 15 residues. Looked up from germline, CDR1 is SGHRS and CDR2 is YFSETQ. Trimming took 0 bases from V and 1 from J, leaving 10 bases between them. DNA for the CDR3: TGCGCCAGCAGCTTGGGACAGGGAGGCCAAGAGACCCAGTACTTC. Translation: CASSLGQGGQETQYF. Using reference TRBV5-1 and TRBJ2-5 for the parts outside the CDR3, the full variable domain is KAGVTQTPRYLIKTRGQQVTLSCSPISGHRSVSWYQQTPGQGLQFLFEYFSETQRNKGNFPGRFSGRQFSNSRSEMNVSTLELGDSALYLCASSLGQGGQETQYFGPGTRLLVL.

V usage is TRBV5-4 and J usage is TRBJ2-1, with 9 bases matching TRBD2. V dropped 5 bases and J dropped 2; count of bases not matched to a gene: 2. Germline CDR1 reads SGHNT; CDR2 reads YYREEE (reference sequence). The CDR3 covers 14 residues. CDR3 DNA: TGTGCCAGCAGTGCTAGCGGGGCCTACAATGAGCAGTTCTTC. The encoded protein is CASSASGAYNEQFF.

The rearrangement joins TRBV6-1 to TRBJ2-3; tentative D call: TRBD1 (6 bases). V was clipped by 6 bases and J by 2 bases, with 12 bases between them. CDR1 and CDR2 (germline): MNHNS, SASEGT. CDR3 size: 14 residues. CDR3 amino acids: CASRYGQNTDTQYF. CDR3 in DNA: TGTGCCAGCAGATACGGACAGAACACAGATACGCAGTATTTT.

J is TRBJ2-1 and V is TRBV20-1; D remains unclear. This CDR3 is built from 11 residues. Trimming left V 3 bases short and J 6 bases short, with 6 bases between. CDR1 is DFQATT, CDR2 SNEGSKA, per germline (reference sequence). The CDR3 coding sequence is TGCAGTGCTAGTGCCAGCAATGAGCAGTTCTTC. Its translation is CSASASNEQFF.

The chain employs TRBV2 and TRBJ2-7, with 8 bases aligning to TRBD2. V trimming: 2 bases; J trimming: 6 bases; junction bases outside the gene matches: 6. The CDR3 has 14 amino acids. Germline-derived CDR1 and CDR2 are SNHLY and FYNNEI. The CDR3 is CASSEQRERCEQYF. DNA of the CDR3: TGTGCCAGCAGTGAACAGCGGGAGAGGTGCGAGCAGTACTTC.

A single count supports this clone. V usage is TRBV18 and J usage is TRBJ1-5, with 7 bases aligning to TRBD1. Germline lookup yields CDR1 KGHSH and CDR2 LQKENI. The CDR3 runs 16 residues. The trim removed 4 bases at V and 2 bases at J, leaving 8 bases unmatched. The CDR3 here is CASSLSDRSGNQPQHF. DNA for the CDR3: TGTGCCAGCTCACTCTCGGACAGGTCTGGCAATCAGCCCCAGCATTTT.

The genes are TRBV11-2 and TRBJ2-7, with D possibly matching TRBD2 (6 bases). Germline V gene data show CDR1 as SGHAT and CDR2 as FQNNGV. V was pared by 5 bases and J by 4 bases, with 12 bases between. CDR3 length: 13 amino acids. Here the CDR3 DNA reads TGTGCCAGCAGCCAGACTAGATTATACGAGCAGTACTTC. Amino acid sequence: CASSQTRLYEQYF.

The rearrangement joins TRBV19 to TRBJ1-5; possibly TRBD1 for D (6 bases). Germline V gene sequence: CDR1 LNHDA, CDR2 SQIVND (reference sequence). The V end lost 7 bases, the J end lost 5 bases, and 12 bases lay between the germline ends. This CDR3 region has 13 residues. For the CDR3, the DNA is TGTGCCAGTAACAGGGAGGGGGATCAGCCCCAGCATTTT. It specifies CASNREGDQPQHF.

This chain connects TRBV19 to TRBJ1-1; 7 bases are shared with TRBD1. CDR1 LNHDA and CDR2 SQIVND come from the germline V gene (reference sequence). V was clipped by 6 bases and J by 9 bases; unmatched bases: 13. This CDR3 region has 14 residues. CDR3 sequence (DNA): TGTGCCAGTAGGGATGGGCAGGGGGGATTTCAAGCTTTCTTT. Amino acid sequence: CASRDGQGGFQAFF.

DNA for the CDR3: TGTGCCAGCAGTATATCAGGGACGGGGGGAGACACCGGGGAGCTGTTTTTT. Protein: CASSISGTGGDTGELFF. This sequence joins TRBV9 and TRBJ2-2; 7 bases agree with TRBD2. The CDR3 is 17 residues long. Trimming took 5 bases from V and 3 from J; bases not matched to a gene: 13. Germline CDR1 is SGDLS and CDR2 is YYNGEE.

The V gene is TRBV6-5, the J gene TRBJ1-1, with a tentative D call TRBD1 (5 bases). V shed 0 bases and J shed 5 bases, with 13 bases lying between them. The CDR3 is 15 amino acids. Germline V CDR1 and CDR2: MNHEY, SVGAGI. The chain's CDR3 is CASSYSANRGTEAFF. The CDR3 DNA follows: TGTGCCAGCAGTTACTCCGCCAATCGGGGGACTGAAGCTTTCTTT.

CDR3 in amino acids: CASSPRDSTYEQYF. CDR3 in DNA: TGTGCCAGCAGTCCTCGGGACTCCACCTACGAGCAGTACTTC. This chain connects TRBV2 to TRBJ2-7, with D possibly being TRBD2 (6 bases). This CDR3 has 14 residues. From germline, CDR1 is SNHLY and CDR2 FYNNEI. Trimming took off 5 bases at V and 2 bases at J, with 13 bases between the two ends. Looking up the rest from reference TRBV2 and TRBJ2-7 gives the full variable domain: EPEVTQTPSHQVTQMGQEVILRCVPISNHLYFYWYRQILGQKVEFLVSFYNNEISEKSEIFDDQFSVERPDGSNFTLKIRSTKLEDSAMYFCASSPRDSTYEQYFGPGTRLTVT.